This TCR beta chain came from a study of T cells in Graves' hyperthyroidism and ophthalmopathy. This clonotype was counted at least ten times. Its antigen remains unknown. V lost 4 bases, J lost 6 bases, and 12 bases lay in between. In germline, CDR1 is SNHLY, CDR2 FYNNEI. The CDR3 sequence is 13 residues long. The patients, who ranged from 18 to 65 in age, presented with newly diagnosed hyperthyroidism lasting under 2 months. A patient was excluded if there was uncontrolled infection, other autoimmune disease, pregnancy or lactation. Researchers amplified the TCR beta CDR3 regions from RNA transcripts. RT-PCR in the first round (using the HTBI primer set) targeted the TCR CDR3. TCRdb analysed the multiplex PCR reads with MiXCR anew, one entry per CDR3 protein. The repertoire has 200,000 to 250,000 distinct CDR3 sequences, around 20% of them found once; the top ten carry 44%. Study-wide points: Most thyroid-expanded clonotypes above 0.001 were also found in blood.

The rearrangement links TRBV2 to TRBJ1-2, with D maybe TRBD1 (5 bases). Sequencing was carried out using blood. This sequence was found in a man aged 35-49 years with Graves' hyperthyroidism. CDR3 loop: CASSGAGVDGYTF. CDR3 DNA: TGTGCCAGCAGTGGTGCGGGGGTGGATGGCTACACCTTC.